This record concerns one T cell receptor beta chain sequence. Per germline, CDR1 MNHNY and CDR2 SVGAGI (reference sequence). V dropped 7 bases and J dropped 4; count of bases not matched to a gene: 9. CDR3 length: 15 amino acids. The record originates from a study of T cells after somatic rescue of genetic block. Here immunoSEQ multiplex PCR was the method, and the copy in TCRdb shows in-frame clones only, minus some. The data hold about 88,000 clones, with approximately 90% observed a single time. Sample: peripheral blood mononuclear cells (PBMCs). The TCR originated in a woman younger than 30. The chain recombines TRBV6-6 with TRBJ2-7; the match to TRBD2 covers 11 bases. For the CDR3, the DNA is TGTGCCAGCACCGACGTAGCGGGAGGGCTTTACGAGCAGTACTTC. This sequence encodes CASTDVAGGLYEQYF.